This is a list of T cell receptor beta chains from one sample in a study of blood T cell repertoires in COVID-19. Measured with immunoSEQ multiplex PCR; TCRdb has only the in-frame clones, and not every one. The sample has fewer than 85,000 clones; 73% are singletons. Sequencing was carried out using peripheral blood. These receptors were obtained from a man in his sixties with acute or convalescent COVID-19. Both conserved end residues are part of each CDR3.

>TRBJ1-3|TRBV10-3
CAIRSVDSGNTIYF
>NA|TRBV19
CASKEGYQETQYF
>TRBJ2-3|TRBV9
CASRQSPTDTQYF
>TRBJ1-5|TRBV6-1
CASSEMVERPQHF
>TRBJ2-6|TRBV2
CASSPRGSGTSSGANVLTF
>TRBJ2-7|TRBV3-1/TRBV3-2
CASSQDPGTGDYEQYF
>TRBJ1-2|TRBV28
CASSGPGGNYGYTF
>TRBJ1-4|TRBV6-5
CASSRDSSTNEKLFF
>TRBJ2-7|TRBV6-5
CASRSVESSYEQYF
>TRBJ2-3|TRBV4-2
CASSQDRTSGNTDTQYF
>TRBJ1-2|TRBV19
CASQRDSPEVGYTF
>TRBJ1-2|TRBV30
CAWSRTGDGYTF
>TRBJ2-3|TRBV6-1
CASSEAPGGGGWTDTQYF
>TRBJ2-5|TRBV27
CASRGLAVGETQYF
>TRBJ2-2|TRBV29-1
CSVQPSGNTGELFF
>TRBJ2-3|TRBV28
CASSPQGSADTQYF
>TRBJ2-7|TRBV2
CASTQSQGLYEQYF
>TRBJ2-5|TRBV3-1/TRBV3-2
CASLGQGEETQYF
>TRBJ2-1|TRBV11-3
CASSSSGTDYNEQFF
>TRBJ2-1|TRBV27
CASSLSGRINNEQFF
>TRBJ1-4|TRBV7-8
CASSLGRGREKLFF
>TRBJ2-3|TRBV7-9
CASSPISGDTQYF
>TRBJ1-4|TRBV7-2
CASSAQGWEKLFF
>TRBJ1-3|TRBV10-3
CARNQDGGPGNTIYF
>TRBJ1-4|TRBV9
CASSLGDSNEKLFF
>TRBJ2-5|TRBV5-4
CASSSSHEGGETQYF
>TRBJ2-7|TRBV9
CASSPFQGSSYEQYF
>TRBJ1-4|TRBV7-9
CASSLGQEKLFF
>TRBJ2-2|TRBV5-4
CASSPGALGGGGELFF
>TRBJ2-3|TRBV7-3
CASSSAGLDTQYF
>TRBJ1-2|TRBV11-2
CASSLGVRGYTF
>TRBJ2-5|TRBV5-1
CASSPDRGETQYF